The sequence of this T cell receptor beta chain was determined in a study of PD-1 blockade in classical Hodgkin lymphoma. Notes on the study in general: The drivers behind the repertoire differences, possibly disease activity or prior therapy, remain undefined. Before treatment, TCR diversity in newly diagnosed patients was reportedly lower than in healthy donors.

This sample's time point: newly diagnosed, previously untreated cHL patient sample. As a comparison, the study used PBMCs from newly diagnosed, untreated classical Hodgkin lymphoma. Notes on this clone: Its antigen is not identified.

Germline CDR1 is LNHDA and CDR2 is SQIVND (reference sequence). This CDR3 is 16 amino acids long. V dropped 8 bases and J dropped 0 bases, with 17 bases sitting between them. Method: immunoSEQ multiplex PCR; TCRdb's copy keeps in-frame clones and lacks some. The sample yields approximately 47,000 clones, roughly 93% seen once. The origin of this receptor is a human donor with classical Hodgkin lymphoma. This chain uses TRBV19 with TRBJ1-3; tentative D call: TRBD1 (6 bases). The sample taken for sequencing was peripheral blood mononuclear cells (PBMCs). The CDR3 here is CASGEGGLFSGNTIYF. CDR3 nucleotide sequence: TGTGCCAGTGGTGAGGGGGGGCTTTTCTCTGGAAACACCATATATTTT.